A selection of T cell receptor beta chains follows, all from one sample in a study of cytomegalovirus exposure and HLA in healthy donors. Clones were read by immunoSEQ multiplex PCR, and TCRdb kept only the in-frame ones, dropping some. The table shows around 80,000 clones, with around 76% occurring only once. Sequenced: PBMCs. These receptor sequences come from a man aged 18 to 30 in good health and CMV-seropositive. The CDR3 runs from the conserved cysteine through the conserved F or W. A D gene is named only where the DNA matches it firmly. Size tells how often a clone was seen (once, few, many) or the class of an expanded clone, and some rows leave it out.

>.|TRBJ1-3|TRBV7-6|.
CASSLSVSGNTIYF
TGTGCCAGCAGCTTATCAGTCTCTGGAAACACCATATATTTT
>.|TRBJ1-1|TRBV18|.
CASSPPGQRNTEAFF
TGTGCCAGCTCACCACCGGGCCAGAGAAACACTGAAGCTTTCTTT
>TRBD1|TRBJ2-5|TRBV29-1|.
CSVELDRDQETQYF
TGCAGCGTTGAGTTAGACAGGGATCAAGAGACCCAGTACTTC
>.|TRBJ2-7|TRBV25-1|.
CASSENEGKYF
TGTGCCAGCAGTGAGAACGAGGGTAAGTACTTC
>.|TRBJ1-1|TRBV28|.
CASGPGTSSTEAFF
TGTGCCAGCGGCCCCGGGACATCAAGCACTGAAGCTTTCTTT
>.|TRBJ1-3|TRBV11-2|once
CASSSGTSSGNTIYF
TGTGCCAGCAGCTCCGGGACAAGCTCTGGAAACACCATATATTTT
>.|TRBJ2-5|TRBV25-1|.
CASPRGRAETQYF
TGTGCCAGCCCCCGCGGGCGAGCGGAGACCCAGTACTTC
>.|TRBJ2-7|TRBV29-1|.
CSVVGTPYEQYF
TGCAGCGTTGTTGGGACACCCTACGAGCAGTACTTC
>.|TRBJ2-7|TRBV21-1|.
CASSKSSPYEQYF
TGTGCCAGCAGCAAGTCTAGCCCCTACGAGCAGTACTTC
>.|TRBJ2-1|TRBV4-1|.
CASSQDKEGSYNEQFF
TGCGCCAGCAGCCAAGACAAGGAGGGCTCCTACAATGAGCAGTTCTTC
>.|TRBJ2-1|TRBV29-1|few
CSVVQGPYNEQFF
TGCAGCGTTGTACAGGGCCCCTACAATGAGCAGTTCTTC
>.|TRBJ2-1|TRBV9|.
CASSVAVGPNNEQFF
TGTGCCAGCAGCGTAGCCGTGGGGCCGAACAATGAGCAGTTCTTC
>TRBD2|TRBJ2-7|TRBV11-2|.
CASSLGTSASYEQYF
TGTGCCAGCAGCTTAGGGACTAGCGCGTCCTACGAGCAGTACTTC
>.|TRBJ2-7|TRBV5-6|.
CASSPEGQEAYEQYF
TGTGCCAGCAGCCCGGAGGGGCAGGAAGCCTACGAGCAGTACTTC
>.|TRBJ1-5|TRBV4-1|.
CASSQEPYRYVNQPQHF
TGCGCCAGCAGCCAAGAGCCTTACAGATATGTCAATCAGCCCCAGCATTTT
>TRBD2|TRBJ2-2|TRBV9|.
CASSVGGGTGELFF
TGTGCCAGCAGCGTAGGCGGGGGGACCGGGGAGCTGTTTTTT
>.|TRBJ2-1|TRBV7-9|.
CASSSPGLYNEQFF
TGTGCCAGCAGTTCTCCGGGACTCTACAATGAGCAGTTCTTC
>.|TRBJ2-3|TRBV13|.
CASSPSTDTQYF
TGTGCCAGCAGTCCTAGCACAGATACGCAGTATTTT
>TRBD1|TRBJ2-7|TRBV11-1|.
CASSPGQGSYEQYF
TGTGCCAGCAGCCCGGGACAGGGAAGTTACGAGCAGTACTTC
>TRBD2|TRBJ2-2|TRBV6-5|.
CATGTTSGELFF
TGCGCAACCGGGACTACGTCCGGGGAGCTGTTTTTT
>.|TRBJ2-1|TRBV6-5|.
CASSYSMAGSNEQFF
TGTGCCAGCAGTTACTCGATGGCAGGCAGCAATGAGCAGTTCTTC
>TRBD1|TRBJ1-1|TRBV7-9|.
CASSPGQGRTEAFF
TGTGCCAGCAGCCCGGGACAGGGGAGGACTGAAGCTTTCTTT
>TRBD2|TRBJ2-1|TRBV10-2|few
CASMRTSLGREQFF
TGCGCCAGCATGCGGACTAGTCTGGGTCGGGAGCAGTTCTTC
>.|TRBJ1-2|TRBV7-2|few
CASRTGQYGYTF
TGTGCCAGCAGGACAGGACAGTATGGCTACACCTTC